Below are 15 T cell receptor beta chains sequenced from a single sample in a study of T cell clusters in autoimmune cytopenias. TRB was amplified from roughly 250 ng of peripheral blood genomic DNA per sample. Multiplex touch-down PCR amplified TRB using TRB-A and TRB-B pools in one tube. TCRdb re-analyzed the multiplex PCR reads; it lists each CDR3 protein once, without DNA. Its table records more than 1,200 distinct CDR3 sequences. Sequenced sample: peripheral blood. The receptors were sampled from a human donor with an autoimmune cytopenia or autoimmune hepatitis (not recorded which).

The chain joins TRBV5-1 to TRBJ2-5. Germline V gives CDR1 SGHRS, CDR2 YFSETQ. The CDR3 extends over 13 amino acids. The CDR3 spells CVSTPSGQETQYF. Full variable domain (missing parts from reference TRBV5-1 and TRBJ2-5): KAGVTQTPRYLIKTRGQQVTLSCSPISGHRSVSWYQQTPGQGLQFLFEYFSETQRNKGNFPGRFSGRQFSNSRSEMNVSTLELGDSALYLCVSTPSGQETQYFGPGTRLLVL.

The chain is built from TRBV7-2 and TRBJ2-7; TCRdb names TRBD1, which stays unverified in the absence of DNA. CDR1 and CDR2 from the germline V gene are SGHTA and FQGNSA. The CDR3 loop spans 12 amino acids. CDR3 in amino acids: CASSLPAPEQYF.

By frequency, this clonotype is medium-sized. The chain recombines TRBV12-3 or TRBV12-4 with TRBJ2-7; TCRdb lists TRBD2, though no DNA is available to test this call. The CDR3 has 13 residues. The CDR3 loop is CASTYGTSHEQYF.

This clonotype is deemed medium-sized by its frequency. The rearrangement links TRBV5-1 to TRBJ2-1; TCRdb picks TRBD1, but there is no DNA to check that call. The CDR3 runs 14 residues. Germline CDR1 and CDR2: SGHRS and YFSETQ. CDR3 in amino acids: CASSPGVVENEQFF.

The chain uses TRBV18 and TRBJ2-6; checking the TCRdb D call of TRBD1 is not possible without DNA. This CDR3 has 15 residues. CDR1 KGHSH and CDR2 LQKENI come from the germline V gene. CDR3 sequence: CASSDRGAGANVLTF.

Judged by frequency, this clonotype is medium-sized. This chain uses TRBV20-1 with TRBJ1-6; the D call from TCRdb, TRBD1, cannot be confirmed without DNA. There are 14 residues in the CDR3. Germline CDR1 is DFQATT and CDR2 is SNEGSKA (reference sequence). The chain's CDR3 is CSARVQGGASPLHF.

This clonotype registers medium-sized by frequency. The chain's CDR3 is CATSRRNQPQHF. The chain couples TRBV15 to TRBJ1-5. The germline V gene has CDR1 LNHNV and CDR2 YYDKDF (reference sequence). CDR3 length: 12 residues.

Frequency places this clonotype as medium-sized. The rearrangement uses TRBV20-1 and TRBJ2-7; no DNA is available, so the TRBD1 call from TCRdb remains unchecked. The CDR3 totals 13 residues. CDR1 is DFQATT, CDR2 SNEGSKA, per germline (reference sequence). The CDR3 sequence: CSAPPRQGYEQYF.

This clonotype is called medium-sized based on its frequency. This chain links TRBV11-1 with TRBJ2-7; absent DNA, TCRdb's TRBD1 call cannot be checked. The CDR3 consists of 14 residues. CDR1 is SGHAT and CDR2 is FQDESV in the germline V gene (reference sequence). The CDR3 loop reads CASSYRTGRYEQYF.

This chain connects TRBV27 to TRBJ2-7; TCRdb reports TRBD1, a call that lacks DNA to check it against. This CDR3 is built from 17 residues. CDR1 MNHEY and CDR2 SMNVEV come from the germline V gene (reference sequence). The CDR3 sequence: CASSLKGSDLSSYEQYF.

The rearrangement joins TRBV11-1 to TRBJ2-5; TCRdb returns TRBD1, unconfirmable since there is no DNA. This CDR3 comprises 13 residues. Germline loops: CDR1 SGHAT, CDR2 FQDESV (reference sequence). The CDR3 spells CASSSGWGETQYF.

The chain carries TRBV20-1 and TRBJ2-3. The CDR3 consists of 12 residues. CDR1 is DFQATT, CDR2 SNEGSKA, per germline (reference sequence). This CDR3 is CSEDGSADTQYF.

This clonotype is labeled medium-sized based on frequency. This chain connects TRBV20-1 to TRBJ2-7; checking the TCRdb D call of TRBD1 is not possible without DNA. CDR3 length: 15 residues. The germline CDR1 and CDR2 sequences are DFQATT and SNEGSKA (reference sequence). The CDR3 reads CSAFGGGGLSYEQYF.

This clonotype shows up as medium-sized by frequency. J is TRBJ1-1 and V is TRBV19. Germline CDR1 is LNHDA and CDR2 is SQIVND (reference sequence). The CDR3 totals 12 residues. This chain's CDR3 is CASSIWGTEAFF.

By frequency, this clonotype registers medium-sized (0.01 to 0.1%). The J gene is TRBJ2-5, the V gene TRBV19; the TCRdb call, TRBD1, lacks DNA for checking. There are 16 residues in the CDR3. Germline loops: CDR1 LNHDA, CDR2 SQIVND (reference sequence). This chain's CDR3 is CASSTGTARGQETQYF.